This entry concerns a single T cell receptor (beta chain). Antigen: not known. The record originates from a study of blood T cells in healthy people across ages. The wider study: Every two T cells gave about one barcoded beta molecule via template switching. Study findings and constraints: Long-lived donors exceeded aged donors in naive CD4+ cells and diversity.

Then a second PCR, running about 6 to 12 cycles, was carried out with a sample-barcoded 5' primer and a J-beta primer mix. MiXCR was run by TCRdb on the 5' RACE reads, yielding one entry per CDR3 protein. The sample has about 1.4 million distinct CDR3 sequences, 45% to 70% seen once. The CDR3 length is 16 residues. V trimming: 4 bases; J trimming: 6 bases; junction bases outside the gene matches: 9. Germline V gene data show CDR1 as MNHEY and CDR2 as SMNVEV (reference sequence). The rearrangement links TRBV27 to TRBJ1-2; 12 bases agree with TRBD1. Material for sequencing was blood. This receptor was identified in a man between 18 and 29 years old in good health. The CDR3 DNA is TGTGCCAGCAGTTCAAGGGCTGGGACAGGGGGCCATGGCTACACCTTC. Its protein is CASSSRAGTGGHGYTF.